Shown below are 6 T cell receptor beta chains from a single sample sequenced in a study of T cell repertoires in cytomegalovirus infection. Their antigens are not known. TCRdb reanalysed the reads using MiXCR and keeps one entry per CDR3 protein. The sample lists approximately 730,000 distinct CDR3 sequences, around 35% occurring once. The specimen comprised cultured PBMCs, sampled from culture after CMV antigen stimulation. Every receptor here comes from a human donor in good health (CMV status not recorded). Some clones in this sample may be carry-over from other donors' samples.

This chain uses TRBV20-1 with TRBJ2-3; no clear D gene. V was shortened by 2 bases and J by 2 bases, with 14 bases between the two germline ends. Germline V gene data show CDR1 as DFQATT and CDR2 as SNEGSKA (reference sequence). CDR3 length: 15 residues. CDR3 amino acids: CSARPRIANTDTQYF. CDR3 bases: TGCAGTGCTAGACCCCGAATAGCAAACACAGATACGCAGTATTTT.

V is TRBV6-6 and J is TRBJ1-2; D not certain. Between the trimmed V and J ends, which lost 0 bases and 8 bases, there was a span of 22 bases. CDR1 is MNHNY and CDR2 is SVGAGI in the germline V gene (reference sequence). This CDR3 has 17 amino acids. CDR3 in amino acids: CASSYSDLLPTPQGYTF. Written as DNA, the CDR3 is TGTGCCAGCAGTTACTCGGATTTACTTCCGACCCCCCAGGGCTACACCTTC.

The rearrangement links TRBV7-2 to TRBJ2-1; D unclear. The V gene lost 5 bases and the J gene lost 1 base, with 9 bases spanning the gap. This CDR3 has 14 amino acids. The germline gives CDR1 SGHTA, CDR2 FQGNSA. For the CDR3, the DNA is TGTGCCAGCAGCCGGACCCCTTCCTACAATGAGCAGTTCTTC. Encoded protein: CASSRTPSYNEQFF. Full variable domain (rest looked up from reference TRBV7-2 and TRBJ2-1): GAGVSQSPSNKVTEKGKDVELRCDPISGHTALYWYRQSLGQGLEFLIYFQGNSAPDKSGLPSDRFSAERTGGSVSTLTIQRTQQEDSAVYLCASSRTPSYNEQFFGPGTRLTVL.

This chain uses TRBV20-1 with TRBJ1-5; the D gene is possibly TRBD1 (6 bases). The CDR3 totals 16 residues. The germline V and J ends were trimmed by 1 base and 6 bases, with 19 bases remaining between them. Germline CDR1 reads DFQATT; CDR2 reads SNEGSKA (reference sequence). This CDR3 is CSARVPARGPLQPQHF. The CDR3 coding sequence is TGCAGTGCTAGAGTACCAGCCAGGGGCCCTCTTCAGCCCCAGCATTTT.

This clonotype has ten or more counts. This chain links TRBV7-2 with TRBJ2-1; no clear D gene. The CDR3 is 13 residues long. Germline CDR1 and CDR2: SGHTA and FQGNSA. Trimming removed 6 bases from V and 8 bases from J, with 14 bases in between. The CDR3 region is CASREGPRDEQFF. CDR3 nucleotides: TGTGCCAGCAGGGAAGGGCCTCGGGATGAGCAGTTCTTC.

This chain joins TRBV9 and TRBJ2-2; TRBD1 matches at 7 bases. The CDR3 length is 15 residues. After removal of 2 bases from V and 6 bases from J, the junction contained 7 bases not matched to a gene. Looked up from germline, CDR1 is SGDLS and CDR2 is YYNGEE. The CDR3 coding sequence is TGTGCCAGCAGCGTTTCAGGGGGAGTCTCCGGGGAGCTGTTTTTT. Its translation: CASSVSGGVSGELFF.